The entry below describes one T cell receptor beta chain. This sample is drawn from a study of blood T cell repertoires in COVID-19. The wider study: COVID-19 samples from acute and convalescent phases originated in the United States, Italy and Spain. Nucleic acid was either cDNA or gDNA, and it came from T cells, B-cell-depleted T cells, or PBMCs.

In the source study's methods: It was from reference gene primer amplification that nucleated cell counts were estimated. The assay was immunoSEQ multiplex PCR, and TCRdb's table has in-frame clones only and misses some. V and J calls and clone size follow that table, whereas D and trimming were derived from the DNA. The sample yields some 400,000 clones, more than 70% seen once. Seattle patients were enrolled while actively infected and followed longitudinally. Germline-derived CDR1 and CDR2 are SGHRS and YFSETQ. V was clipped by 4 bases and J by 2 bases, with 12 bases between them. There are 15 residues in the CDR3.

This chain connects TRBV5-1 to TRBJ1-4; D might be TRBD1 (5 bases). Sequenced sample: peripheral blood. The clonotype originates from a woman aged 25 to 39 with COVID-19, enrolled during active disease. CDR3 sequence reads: CASSPVGRTNEKLFF. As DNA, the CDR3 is TGCGCCAGCAGCCCCGTGGGGCGGACTAATGAAAAACTGTTTTTT.